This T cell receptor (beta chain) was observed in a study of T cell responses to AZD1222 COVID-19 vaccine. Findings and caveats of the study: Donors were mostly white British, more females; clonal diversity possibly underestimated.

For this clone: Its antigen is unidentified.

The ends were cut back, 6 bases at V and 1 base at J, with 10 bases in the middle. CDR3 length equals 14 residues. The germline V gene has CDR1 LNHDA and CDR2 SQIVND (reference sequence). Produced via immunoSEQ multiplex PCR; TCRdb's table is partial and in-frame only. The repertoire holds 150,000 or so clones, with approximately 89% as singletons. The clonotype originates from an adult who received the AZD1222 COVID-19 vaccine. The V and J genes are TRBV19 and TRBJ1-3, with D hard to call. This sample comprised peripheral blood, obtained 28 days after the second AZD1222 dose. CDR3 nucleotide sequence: TGTGCCAGTAGCTCTGGAGGATCTGGAAACACCATATATTTT. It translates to CASSSGGSGNTIYF.